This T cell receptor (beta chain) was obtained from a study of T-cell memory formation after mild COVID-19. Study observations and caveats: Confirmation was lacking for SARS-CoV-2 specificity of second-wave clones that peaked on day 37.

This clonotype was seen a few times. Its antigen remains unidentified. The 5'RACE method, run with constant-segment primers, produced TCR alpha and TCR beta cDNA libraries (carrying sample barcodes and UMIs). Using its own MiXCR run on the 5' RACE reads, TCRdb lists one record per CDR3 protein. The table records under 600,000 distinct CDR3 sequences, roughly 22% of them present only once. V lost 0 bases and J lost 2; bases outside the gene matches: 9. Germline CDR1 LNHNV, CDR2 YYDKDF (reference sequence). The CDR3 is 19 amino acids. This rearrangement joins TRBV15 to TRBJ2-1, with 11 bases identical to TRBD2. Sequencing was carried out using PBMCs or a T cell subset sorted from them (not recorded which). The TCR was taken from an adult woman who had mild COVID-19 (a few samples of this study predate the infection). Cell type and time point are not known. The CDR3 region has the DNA TGTGCCACCAGCAGAGACGCCTTACTAGCGGGGGCAGCCTACAATGAGCAGTTCTTC. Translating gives CATSRDALLAGAAYNEQFF.